This is a list of T cell receptor beta chains from one sample in a study of cytomegalovirus exposure and HLA in healthy donors. Here immunoSEQ multiplex PCR was the method, and the copy in TCRdb shows in-frame clones only, minus some. Among roughly 180,000 clones listed, 80% were seen once. The sequenced sample consisted of PBMCs. All receptors come from a man aged 25-40 years in good health and CMV-seropositive. The CDR3 runs from the conserved cysteine through the conserved F or W. Each record gives: J gene, clone size, D gene, V gene, CDR3 protein, CDR3 DNA. D genes are given only for firm matches. Clone size is not always given. Where it is, it says once, few, many or a class for expanded clones.

TRBJ2-7 | - | - | TRBV27 | CASSLSLGRMRYEQYF | TGTGCCAGCAGTTTATCGTTGGGGCGAATGCGATACGAGCAGTACTTC
TRBJ1-2 | few | - | TRBV6-1 | CASSTESDYGYTF | TGTGCCAGCAGCACGGAGAGCGACTATGGCTACACCTTC
TRBJ2-1 | - | TRBD2 | TRBV27 | CASSLGTSVIYNEQFF | TGTGCCAGCAGTTTAGGGACTAGTGTTATCTACAATGAGCAGTTCTTC
TRBJ2-7 | - | - | TRBV2 | CASRDGGRYEQYF | TGTGCCAGCAGGGACGGGGGGCGCTACGAGCAGTACTTC
TRBJ2-1 | - | - | TRBV27 | CASSLSMRRANEQFF | TGTGCCAGCAGTTTATCGATGAGGAGGGCCAATGAGCAGTTCTTC
TRBJ2-7 | - | - | TRBV19 | CASSAGTTYEQYF | TGTGCCAGTAGTGCCGGGACAACCTACGAGCAGTACTTC
TRBJ1-1 | - | TRBD1 | TRBV12-5 | CASGLHNRGVTEAFF | TGTGCTAGTGGTCTACACAACAGGGGCGTCACTGAAGCTTTCTTT
TRBJ2-5 | few | - | TRBV6-1 | CASRGAYVPETQYF | TGTGCCAGCAGGGGGGCCTACGTCCCAGAGACCCAGTACTTC
TRBJ1-1 | - | - | TRBV9 | CASSVTVSNTEAFF | TGTGCCAGCAGCGTGACTGTCTCGAACACTGAAGCTTTCTTT
TRBJ2-3 | - | TRBD2 | TRBV28 | CASSWLAGVVDTQYF | TGTGCCAGCAGTTGGCTAGCGGGAGTGGTAGATACGCAGTATTTT
TRBJ1-6 | once | TRBD1 | TRBV2 | CASRQGGGGNSPLHF | TGTGCCAGCCGACAGGGCGGTGGTGGGAATTCACCCCTCCACTTT
TRBJ1-4 | - | - | TRBV27 | CASRGGGDEKLFF | TGTGCCAGCAGGGGGGGAGGAGATGAAAAACTGTTTTTT
TRBJ2-7 | - | TRBD1 | TRBV10-2 | CASSESLGQGAYEQYF | TGCGCCAGCAGTGAGTCGTTGGGACAGGGAGCCTACGAGCAGTACTTC
TRBJ2-7 | few | TRBD2 | TRBV27 | CASKTLAGAYEQYF | TGTGCCAGCAAAACGTTGGCGGGGGCCTACGAGCAGTACTTC
TRBJ2-3 | - | TRBD2 | TRBV7-2 | CATTGEGLGTDTQYF | TGTGCCACCACCGGGGAGGGCCTTGGGACAGATACGCAGTATTTT
TRBJ2-1 | - | TRBD2 | TRBV5-1 | CASSRTSGGRSYNEQFF | TGCGCCAGCAGCCGGACTAGCGGGGGCCGCTCCTACAATGAGCAGTTCTTC
TRBJ1-5 | - | TRBD1 | TRBV6-6 | CASSRTGARSNQPQHF | TGTGCCAGCAGTAGGACAGGGGCGCGGAGCAATCAGCCCCAGCATTTT
TRBJ2-1 | - | TRBD2 | TRBV9 | CASSVDPGGSYNEQFF | TGTGCCAGCAGCGTAGATCCGGGGGGGTCCTACAATGAGCAGTTCTTC
TRBJ1-3 | few | - | TRBV11-2 | CASSSRGGSGNTIYF | TGTGCCAGCAGCTCCCGAGGAGGCTCTGGAAACACCATATATTTT
TRBJ2-1 | - | TRBD1 | TRBV7-2 | CASALTTPGQGRNEQFF | TGTGCCAGCGCGCTAACAACCCCGGGACAGGGTCGCAATGAGCAGTTCTTC
TRBJ2-2 | - | TRBD2 | TRBV14 | CASSHRRVGSGSDTGELFF | TGTGCCAGCAGCCATAGGAGAGTGGGTAGCGGGAGCGACACCGGGGAGCTGTTTTTT
TRBJ1-1 | - | TRBD1 | TRBV7-2 | CASSATGFTEAFF | TGTGCCAGCAGCGCGACAGGGTTCACTGAAGCTTTCTTT
TRBJ1-3 | - | - | TRBV11-2 | CASSLGQRNTIYF | TGTGCCAGCAGCTTAGGCCAGAGAAACACCATATATTTT
TRBJ2-2 | - | - | TRBV9 | CASSLASNSGELFF | TGTGCCAGCAGCTTGGCTAGCAATTCCGGGGAGCTGTTTTTT
TRBJ1-2 | - | TRBD1 | TRBV18 | CASSTTGGGGYTF | TGTGCCAGCTCAACCACAGGGGGCGGTGGCTACACCTTC
TRBJ1-5 | - | - | TRBV7-9 | CASSLTDYQPQHF | TGTGCCAGCAGCTTGACAGACTATCAGCCCCAGCATTTT
TRBJ1-5 | - | TRBD1 | TRBV27 | CASSKTGSGQPQHF | TGTGCCAGCAGCAAGACAGGGTCGGGTCAGCCCCAGCATTTT
TRBJ2-7 | - | - | TRBV5-8 | CASSLQGNYEQYF | TGTGCCAGCAGCTTGCAGGGTAATTACGAGCAGTACTTC
TRBJ2-2 | - | TRBD2 | TRBV30 | CAWSGTSGNTGELFF | TGTGCCTGGAGCGGGACTAGCGGTAACACCGGGGAGCTGTTTTTT